This T cell receptor (beta chain) was profiled in a study of T-cell memory formation after mild COVID-19 (dated by TCRdb to the early 2020s). With respect to the entire study: TCR sequence clusters from the two donors were largely donor specific. T-cell clones expanding and contracting after mild COVID-19 in two donors were tracked by longitudinal TCRalpha and TCRbeta repertoire sequencing. Two young, previously healthy adult volunteers, one female and one male, were included in the cohort. Findings and caveats that apply to the study as a whole: Some responding clones were detected in pre-infection memory, suggesting pre-existing cross-reactive memory T cells joined the SARS-CoV-2 response. Clones that contracted from day 15 to 85 showed balanced CD4/CD8 phenotypes, whereas a second wave of clones that expanded from day 15 to 37 leaned towards CD4+. Contracting CD4+ clones were found mainly in CM and EM memory subsets, while CD8+ clones were enriched in EMRA. Whether the second-wave clones peaking on day 37 were SARS-CoV-2 specific was not confirmed. The study included only a couple of mild cases, and larger cohorts that include severe cases with pre-infection samples were judged to be necessary.

Data came from an Illumina NovaSeq 6000. Using 5'RACE with constant-segment primers, TCRalpha and TCRbeta cDNA libraries were constructed, with sample barcodes and unique molecular identifiers added in the process. Trizol reagent was used to extract RNA from every sample. Libraries were amplified in two PCR steps, with a second sample barcode and Illumina TruSeq adapters added in the second step. Sequencing of libraries was performed on an Illumina NovaSeq with 2 x 150 bp paired-end reads. In the source study's methods: Demultiplexing of reads and collapsing into UMI-guided consensus sequences were performed with migec v1.2.7. Using mixcr v2.1.11, UMI consensuses were aligned to TRA and TRB V and J templates and then assembled into clonotypes. Expanded or contracted clonotypes were those called significant by both edgeR and NoisET, with noise models trained on biological replicates. For edgeR calls, the thresholds were a false discovery rate-adjusted p below 0.01 and a log2 fold-change of 1. As an exploratory analysis of dynamics, max-normalized trajectories of the 1000 most abundant clonotypes were examined by PCA with hierarchical clustering. Each responding clone was given a CD4 or CD8 phenotype based on the CD4+ and CD8+ repertoires, which had been sequenced separately. Clones were called with MiXCR by TCRdb after fastp trimmed the public reads at Q25, and only in-frame beta chains were retained. All rows with the same CDR3 protein become a single entry with the most common DNA and genes. TCRdb, not the original authors, processed these V and J calls. The sample includes roughly 300,000 distinct CDR3 sequences, with roughly 13% observed a single time. 22% of the sample goes to the ten largest clones.

This clonotype was picked up a small number of times. Its antigen target is currently unknown. Nothing much larger sits one base from this clone, and base qualities are not available. Ficoll-Paque density gradient centrifugation was used to isolate PBMCs. CDR1 and CDR2 are read off the germline V gene as MGHRA and YSYEKL. Relative to germline, V is missing 1 base and J is missing 4 bases, with 8 bases of the junction outside any gene match. From cysteine to phenylalanine, the CDR3 is 16 amino acids long. Only CDR3 DNA is held: 48 bases, read in frame from base 1. The TCR comes from a young man who had mild COVID-19 (a few samples of this study predate the infection). The sample titles of this study are shuffled in the database, so cell type and time point are left out; the donor was told from shared clones. The sequenced sample was PBMCs or a T cell subset sorted from them (not recorded which). The chain uses TRBV4-1 and TRBJ2-3; TRBD1 aligns with 7 central bases. The DNA sequence is TGCGCCAGCAGCCAAGTAACCAGGGGGTCCGCAGATACGCAGTATTTT. The translation is CASSQVTRGSADTQYF.